Sequencing of this TCR beta chain was carried out in a study of control samples from healthy donors and cancer patients. This clone showed up just once. Clones were sequenced by immunoSEQ multiplex PCR, and TCRdb holds only the in-frame ones, with some missing. The repertoire holds around 42,000 clones, 75% to 90% seen once, with less than 55% in the top ten. The CDR3 is 14 residues long. Germline CDR1 MNHEY, CDR2 SVGEGT. Trimming removed 2 bases at V and 5 bases at J, with 13 bases between. The chain uses TRBV6-2 or TRBV6-3 and TRBJ2-7, with no clear D. The source of this sequence is a man aged 60-69 years in good health. Sequenced: blood. This CDR3 is CASSYQPLWDEQYF. CDR3 in DNA: TGTGCCAGCAGTTACCAGCCGCTCTGGGACGAGCAGTACTTC.